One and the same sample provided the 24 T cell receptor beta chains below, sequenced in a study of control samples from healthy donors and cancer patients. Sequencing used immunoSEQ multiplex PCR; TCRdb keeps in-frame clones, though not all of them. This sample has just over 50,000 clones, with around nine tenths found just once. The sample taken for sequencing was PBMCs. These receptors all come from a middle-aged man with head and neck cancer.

The CDR3 spells CASSFGDSNQPQHF. The CDR3 coding sequence is TGTGCCAGCAGTTTCGGGGATAGCAATCAGCCCCAGCATTTT. The chain combines TRBV27 with TRBJ1-5; D is unresolved. The CDR3 is made up of 14 amino acids. V was trimmed by 3 bases and J by 0 bases, leaving 6 bases between them. Germline CDR1 is MNHEY and CDR2 is SMNVEV (reference sequence).

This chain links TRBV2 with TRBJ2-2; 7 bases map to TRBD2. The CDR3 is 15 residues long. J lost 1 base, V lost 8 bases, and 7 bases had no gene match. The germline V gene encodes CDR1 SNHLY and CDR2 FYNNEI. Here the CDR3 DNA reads TGTGCCAGCCTAAGGGCTAGCGGGAACACCGGGGAGCTGTTTTTT. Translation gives CASLRASGNTGELFF.

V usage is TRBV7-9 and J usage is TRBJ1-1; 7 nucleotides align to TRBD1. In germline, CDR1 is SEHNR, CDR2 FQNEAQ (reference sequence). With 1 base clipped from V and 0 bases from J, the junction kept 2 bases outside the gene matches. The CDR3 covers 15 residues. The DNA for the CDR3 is TGTGCCAGCAGCTTAGACAGGGGTATGAACACTGAAGCTTTCTTT. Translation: CASSLDRGMNTEAFF.

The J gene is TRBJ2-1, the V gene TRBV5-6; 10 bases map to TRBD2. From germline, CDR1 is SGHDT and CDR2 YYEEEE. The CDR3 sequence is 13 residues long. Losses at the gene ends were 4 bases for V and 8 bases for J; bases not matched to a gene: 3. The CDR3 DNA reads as TGTGCCAGCAGCGTCGGGACTAGCGATGAGCAGTTCTTC. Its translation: CASSVGTSDEQFF.

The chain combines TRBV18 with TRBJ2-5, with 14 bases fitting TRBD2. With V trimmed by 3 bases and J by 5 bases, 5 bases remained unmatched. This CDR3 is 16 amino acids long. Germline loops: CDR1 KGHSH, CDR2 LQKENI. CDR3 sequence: CASSPSGLAGVETQYF. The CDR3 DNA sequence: TGTGCCAGCTCACCCTCGGGACTAGCGGGGGTGGAGACCCAGTACTTC.

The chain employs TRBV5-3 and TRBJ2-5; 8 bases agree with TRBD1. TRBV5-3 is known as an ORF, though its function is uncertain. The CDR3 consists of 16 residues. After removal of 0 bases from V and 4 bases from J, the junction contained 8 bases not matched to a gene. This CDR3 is CARSLDHGRGRETQYF. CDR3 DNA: TGTGCCAGAAGCTTGGACCACGGCAGGGGGCGAGAGACCCAGTACTTC.

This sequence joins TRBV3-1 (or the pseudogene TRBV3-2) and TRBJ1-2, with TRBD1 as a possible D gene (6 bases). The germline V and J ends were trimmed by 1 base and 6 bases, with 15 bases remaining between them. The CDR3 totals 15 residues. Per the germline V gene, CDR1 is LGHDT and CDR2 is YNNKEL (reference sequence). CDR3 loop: CASSQAAAGVDGYTF. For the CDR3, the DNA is TGTGCCAGCAGCCAAGCGGCCGCAGGGGTTGATGGCTACACCTTC.

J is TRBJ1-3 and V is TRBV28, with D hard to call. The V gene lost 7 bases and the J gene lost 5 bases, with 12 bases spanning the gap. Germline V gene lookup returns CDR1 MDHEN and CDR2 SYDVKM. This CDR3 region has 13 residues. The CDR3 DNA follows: TGTGCCAGCACCTTCGGGAGTCGAAACACCATATATTTT. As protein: CASTFGSRNTIYF. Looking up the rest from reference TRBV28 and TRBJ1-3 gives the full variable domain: DVKVTQSSRYLVKRTGEKVFLECVQDMDHENMFWYRQDPGLGLRLIYFSYDVKMKEKGDIPEGYSVSREKKERFSLILESASTNQTSMYLCASTFGSRNTIYFGEGSWLTVV.

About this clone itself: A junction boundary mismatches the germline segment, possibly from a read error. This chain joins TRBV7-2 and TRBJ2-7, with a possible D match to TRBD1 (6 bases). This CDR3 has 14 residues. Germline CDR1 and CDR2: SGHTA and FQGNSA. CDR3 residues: CASSTSPDRLRVDF. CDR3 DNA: TGTGCCAGCAGCACCTCACCTGACAGGTTACGTGTGGACTTC.

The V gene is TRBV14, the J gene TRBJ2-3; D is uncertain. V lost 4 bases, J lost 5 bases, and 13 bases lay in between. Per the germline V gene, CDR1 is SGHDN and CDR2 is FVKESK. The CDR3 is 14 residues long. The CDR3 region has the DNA TGTGCCAGCAGCCTCCCTCATTCGAGAGATACGCAGTATTTT. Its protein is CASSLPHSRDTQYF.

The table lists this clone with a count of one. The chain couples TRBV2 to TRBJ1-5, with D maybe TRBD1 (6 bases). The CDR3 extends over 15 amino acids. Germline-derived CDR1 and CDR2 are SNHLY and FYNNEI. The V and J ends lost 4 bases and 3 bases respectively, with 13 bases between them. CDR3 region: CASSVEQGYNQPQHF. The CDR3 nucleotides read TGTGCCAGCAGTGTAGAACAGGGCTACAATCAGCCCCAGCATTTT.

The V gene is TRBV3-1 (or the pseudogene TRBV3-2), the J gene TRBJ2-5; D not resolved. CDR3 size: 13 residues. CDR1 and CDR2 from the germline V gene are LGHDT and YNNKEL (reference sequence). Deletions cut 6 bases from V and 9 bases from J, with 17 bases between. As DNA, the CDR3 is TGTGCCAGCAGGCCCCCGTCAGTCGAGGCCCAGTACTTC. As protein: CASRPPSVEAQYF.

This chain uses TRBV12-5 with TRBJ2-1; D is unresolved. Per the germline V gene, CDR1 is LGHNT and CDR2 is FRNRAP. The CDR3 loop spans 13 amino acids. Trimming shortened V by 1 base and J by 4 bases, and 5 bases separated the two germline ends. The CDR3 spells CASGLDMYNEQFF. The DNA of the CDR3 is TGTGCTAGTGGTTTGGACATGTACAATGAGCAGTTCTTC.

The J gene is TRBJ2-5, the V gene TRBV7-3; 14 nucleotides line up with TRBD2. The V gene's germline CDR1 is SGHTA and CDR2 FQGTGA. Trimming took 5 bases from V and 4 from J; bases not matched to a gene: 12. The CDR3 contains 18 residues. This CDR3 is CASSRPGLAGEDLETQYF. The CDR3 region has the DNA TGTGCCAGCAGCCGGCCGGGACTAGCGGGGGAAGACCTAGAGACCCAGTACTTC.

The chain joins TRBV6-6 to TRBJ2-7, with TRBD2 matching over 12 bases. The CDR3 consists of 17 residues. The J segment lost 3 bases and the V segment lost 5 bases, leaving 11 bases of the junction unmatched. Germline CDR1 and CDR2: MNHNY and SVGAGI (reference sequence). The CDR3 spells CASSQTSGGYEGYEQYF. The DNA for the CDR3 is TGTGCCAGCAGTCAGACTAGCGGGGGCTATGAAGGCTACGAGCAGTACTTC.

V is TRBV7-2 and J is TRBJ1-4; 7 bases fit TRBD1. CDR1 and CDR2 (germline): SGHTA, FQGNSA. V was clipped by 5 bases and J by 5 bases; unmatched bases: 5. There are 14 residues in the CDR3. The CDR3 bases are TGTGCCAGCAGCCTATGGGGACAGAATGAAAAACTGTTTTTT. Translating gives CASSLWGQNEKLFF.

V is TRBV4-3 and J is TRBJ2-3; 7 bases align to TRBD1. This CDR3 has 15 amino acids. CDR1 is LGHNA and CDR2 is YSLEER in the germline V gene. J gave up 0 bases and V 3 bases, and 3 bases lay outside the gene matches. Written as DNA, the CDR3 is TGCGCCAGCAGCCAGGGACAGATTAGCACAGATACGCAGTATTTT. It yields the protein CASSQGQISTDTQYF.

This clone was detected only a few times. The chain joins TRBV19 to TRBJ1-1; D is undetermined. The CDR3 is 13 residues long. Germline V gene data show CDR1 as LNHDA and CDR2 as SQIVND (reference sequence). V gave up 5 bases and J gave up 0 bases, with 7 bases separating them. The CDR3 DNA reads TGTGCCAGTAGTCCGTACATGAACACTGAAGCTTTCTTT. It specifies CASSPYMNTEAFF.

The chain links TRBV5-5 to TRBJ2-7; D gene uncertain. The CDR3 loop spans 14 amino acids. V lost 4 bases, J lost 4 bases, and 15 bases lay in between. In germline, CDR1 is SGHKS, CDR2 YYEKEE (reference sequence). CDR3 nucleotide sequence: TGTGCCAGCAGCCTGGGGTCTAGTTTATACGAGCAGTACTTC. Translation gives CASSLGSSLYEQYF.

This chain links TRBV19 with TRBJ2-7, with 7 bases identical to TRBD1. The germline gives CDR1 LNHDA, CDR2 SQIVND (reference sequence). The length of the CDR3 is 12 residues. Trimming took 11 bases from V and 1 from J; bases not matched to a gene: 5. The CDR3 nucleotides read TGTGCCTCATCCAGGGGGTCCTACGAGCAGTACTTC. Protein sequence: CASSRGSYEQYF.

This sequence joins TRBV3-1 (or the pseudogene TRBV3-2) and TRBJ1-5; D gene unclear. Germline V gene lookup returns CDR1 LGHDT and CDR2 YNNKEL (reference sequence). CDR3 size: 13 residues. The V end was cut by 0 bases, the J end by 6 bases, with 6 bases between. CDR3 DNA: TGTGCCAGCAGCCAAGATTTGGTTCAGCCCCAGCATTTT. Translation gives CASSQDLVQPQHF.

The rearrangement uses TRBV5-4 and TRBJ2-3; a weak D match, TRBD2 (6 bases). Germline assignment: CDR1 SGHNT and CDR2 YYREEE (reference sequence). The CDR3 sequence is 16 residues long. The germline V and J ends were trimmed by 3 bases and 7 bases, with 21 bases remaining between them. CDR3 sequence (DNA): TGTGCCAGCAGCTCCACGATGGGGGGAGAAGGAAATACGCAGTATTTT. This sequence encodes CASSSTMGGEGNTQYF.

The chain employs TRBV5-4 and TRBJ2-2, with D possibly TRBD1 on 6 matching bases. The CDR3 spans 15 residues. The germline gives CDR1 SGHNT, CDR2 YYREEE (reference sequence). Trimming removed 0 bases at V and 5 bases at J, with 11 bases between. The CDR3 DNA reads TGTGCCAGCAGCTTGGACAGGGTTGGGACCGGGGAGCTGTTTTTT. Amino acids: CASSLDRVGTGELFF. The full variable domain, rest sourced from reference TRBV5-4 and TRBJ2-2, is ETGVTQSPTHLIKTRGQQVTLRCSSQSGHNTVSWYQQALGQGPQFIFQYYREEENGRGNFPPRFSGLQFPNYSSELNVNALELDDSALYLCASSLDRVGTGELFFGEGSRLTVL.

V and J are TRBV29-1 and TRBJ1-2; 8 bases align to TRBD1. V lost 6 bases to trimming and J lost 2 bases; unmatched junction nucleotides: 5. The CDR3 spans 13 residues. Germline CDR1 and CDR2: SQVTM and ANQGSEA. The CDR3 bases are TGCAGCGTGGTGACAGGGGAAAACTATGGCTACACCTTC. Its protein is CSVVTGENYGYTF.